What follows are 16 T cell receptor beta chains derived from one specimen sequenced in a study of CD8 T cells in Susac syndrome. Reverse transcription of roughly 0.5 to 1 ug RNA used random hexamers. TCRdb used MiXCR to reprocess the immunoSEQ multiplex PCR reads, holding one entry per CDR3 protein. The repertoire holds around 190,000 distinct CDR3 sequences, roughly 92% seen once, with 0.1% to 0.13% in the top ten. The material sequenced was CD4+ T cells from PBMCs. The receptors derive from a human donor with Susac syndrome.

The chain carries TRBV5-4 and TRBJ2-7; 8 bases map to TRBD2. The ends lost 4 bases at V and 5 bases at J; junction bases unmatched: 8. Germline CDR1 and CDR2: SGHNT and YYREEE (reference sequence). The CDR3 has 14 residues. The CDR3: CASSPRGGYDEQYF. CDR3 coding DNA: TGTGCCAGCAGCCCACGGGGGGGTTACGACGAGCAGTACTTC.

This rearrangement joins TRBV6-1 to TRBJ2-1; D is perhaps TRBD1 (5 bases). CDR1 and CDR2 from the germline V gene are MNHNS and SASEGT. This CDR3 contains 17 residues. The V end was cut by 4 bases, the J end by 0 bases, with 16 bases between. CDR3 sequence: CASSGVGRASSYNEQFF. As DNA, the CDR3 is TGTGCCAGCAGTGGCGTTGGCAGGGCCAGCTCCTACAATGAGCAGTTCTTC.

This sequence joins TRBV7-2 and TRBJ2-1, with 9 bases fitting TRBD2. Germline V lookup: CDR1 SGHTA, CDR2 FQGNSA. Trimming removed 3 bases from V and 0 bases from J; junction bases left unmatched: 6. CDR3 length: 17 amino acids. CDR3 sequence reads: CASSFRGGGASYNEQFF. For the CDR3, the DNA is TGTGCCAGCAGCTTCCGCGGGGGGGGAGCCTCCTACAATGAGCAGTTCTTC. The full variable domain, with the rest looked up from reference TRBV7-2 and TRBJ2-1, is GAGVSQSPSNKVTEKGKDVELRCDPISGHTALYWYRQSLGQGLEFLIYFQGNSAPDKSGLPSDRFSAERTGGSVSTLTIQRTQQEDSAVYLCASSFRGGGASYNEQFFGPGTRLTVL.

The chain joins TRBV19 to TRBJ2-5; the D gene is possibly TRBD1 (6 bases). This CDR3 is built from 15 residues. Per the germline V gene, CDR1 is LNHDA and CDR2 is SQIVND (reference sequence). V lost 2 bases to trimming and J lost 2 bases, with 12 bases between them. Here the CDR3 DNA reads TGTGCCAGTAGTATAACTGGGACATATCAAGAGACCCAGTACTTC. This gives the protein CASSITGTYQETQYF.

The table lists this clonotype with a count of one. The rearrangement links TRBV6-2 or TRBV6-3 to TRBJ2-5, with 7 positions matching TRBD1. Germline CDR1 MNHEY, CDR2 SVGEGT. CDR3 size: 11 residues. The junction had 3 bases not matched to a gene; V was cut back by 7 bases and J by 7 bases. The CDR3 protein is CASNDRVTQYF. The DNA for the CDR3 is TGTGCCAGCAACGACAGGGTGACCCAGTACTTC.

CDR3 residues: CASSRQGGGNIQYF. In DNA form, the CDR3 reads TGTGCCAGCAGCCGGCAGGGAGGGGGAAACATTCAGTACTTC. The chain combines TRBV7-9 with TRBJ2-4; the D gene is possibly TRBD2 (7 bases). V was trimmed by 5 bases and J by 6 bases, leaving 14 bases between them. Germline V lookup: CDR1 SEHNR, CDR2 FQNEAQ (reference sequence). CDR3 size: 14 residues.

This chain links TRBV11-2 with TRBJ2-1, with TRBD2 matching 9 bases. V gave up 5 bases and J gave up 6 bases; unmatched junction bases: 2. CDR3 size: 13 residues. Germline V CDR1 and CDR2: SGHAT, FQNNGV. The CDR3 reads CASSPGLANEQFF. CDR3 in DNA: TGTGCCAGCAGCCCGGGACTAGCCAATGAGCAGTTCTTC.

The J gene is TRBJ2-2, the V gene TRBV6-4; D gene uncertain. The V and J ends lost 2 bases and 3 bases respectively, with 4 bases between them. Germline CDR1 and CDR2: MRHNA and SNTAGT. The CDR3 has 13 residues. CDR3 in DNA: TGTGCCAGCAGTGACAGGGACACCGGGGAGCTGTTTTTT. Encoded protein: CASSDRDTGELFF.

This clonotype was recorded once. The genes are TRBV20-1 and TRBJ2-3; 9 bases are a match to TRBD2. The junction had 12 bases not matched to a gene; V was cut back by 4 bases and J by 4 bases. The CDR3 length is 16 residues. Germline values: CDR1 DFQATT, CDR2 SNEGSKA (reference sequence). The CDR3 bases are TGCAGTGCTACCGGCCGACGACTAGCGGCCTCAGATACGCAGTATTTT. Its protein product is CSATGRRLAASDTQYF.

This clonotype occurred once. The chain recombines TRBV28 with TRBJ1-5; 8 bases align to TRBD1. The CDR3 is made up of 16 amino acids. V was pared by 1 base and J by 3 bases, with 5 bases of the junction left unmatched. Germline values: CDR1 MDHEN, CDR2 SYDVKM. DNA of the CDR3: TGTGCCAGCAGTTTATCCGGCAGGGGGCTCAATCAGCCCCAGCATTTT. This translates into CASSLSGRGLNQPQHF.

This sequence joins TRBV20-1 and TRBJ1-5; D possibly corresponds to TRBD1 (5 bases). The CDR3 contains 15 residues. V was shortened by 3 bases and J by 0 bases, with 12 bases between the two germline ends. Germline V lookup: CDR1 DFQATT, CDR2 SNEGSKA (reference sequence). The DNA for the CDR3 is TGCAGTGCTAGCTCGGAGGGGTATAGCAATCAGCCCCAGCATTTT. This codes for CSASSEGYSNQPQHF.

This sequence joins TRBV24-1 and TRBJ2-3; the D is unclear. CDR1 KGHDR and CDR2 SFDVKD come from the germline V gene. CDR3 length: 13 residues. V was trimmed by 1 base and J by 7 bases, leaving 8 bases between them. CDR3 DNA: TGTGCCACCAGTGATTTAGTGGAGAATACGCAGTATTTT. It translates to CATSDLVENTQYF.

This chain's CDR3 is CASGPSVRSRTVYEQYF. The CDR3 DNA follows: TGTGCTAGTGGTCCCTCGGTCCGTAGTAGGACAGTGTACGAGCAGTACTTC. The chain carries TRBV12-5 and TRBJ2-7; tentative D call: TRBD1 (6 bases). The ends were cut back, 5 bases at V and 4 bases at J, with 24 bases in the middle. CDR3 length equals 17 residues. CDR1 LGHNT and CDR2 FRNRAP come from the germline V gene.

The J gene is TRBJ2-3, the V gene TRBV14; 9 bases line up with TRBD2. Germline V gene lookup returns CDR1 SGHDN and CDR2 FVKESK. V shed 5 bases and J 4 bases; nucleotides not matched to a gene: 4. The CDR3 length is 14 residues. CDR3 nucleotide sequence: TGTGCCAGCAGCGATAGCGGGGGCTCAGATACGCAGTATTTT. Translation: CASSDSGGSDTQYF.

The chain uses TRBV7-9 and TRBJ1-1; the D gene is possibly TRBD1 (5 bases). CDR3 length equals 14 residues. Trimming cost V 5 bases and J 4 bases, with 14 bases left between them. In germline, CDR1 is SEHNR, CDR2 FQNEAQ (reference sequence). The CDR3, as DNA: TGTGCCAGCAGCCTAGTCCCGCAGGGCACTGAAGCTTTCTTT. It is translated as CASSLVPQGTEAFF.

The chain couples TRBV5-1 to TRBJ2-5; no firm D call. This CDR3 has 13 amino acids. Trimming left V 2 bases short and J 3 bases short, with 8 bases between. CDR1 SGHRS and CDR2 YFSETQ come from the germline V gene. In DNA, the CDR3 is TGCGCCAGCAGCTTATCTCCTAAAGAGACCCAGTACTTC. Its translation: CASSLSPKETQYF.